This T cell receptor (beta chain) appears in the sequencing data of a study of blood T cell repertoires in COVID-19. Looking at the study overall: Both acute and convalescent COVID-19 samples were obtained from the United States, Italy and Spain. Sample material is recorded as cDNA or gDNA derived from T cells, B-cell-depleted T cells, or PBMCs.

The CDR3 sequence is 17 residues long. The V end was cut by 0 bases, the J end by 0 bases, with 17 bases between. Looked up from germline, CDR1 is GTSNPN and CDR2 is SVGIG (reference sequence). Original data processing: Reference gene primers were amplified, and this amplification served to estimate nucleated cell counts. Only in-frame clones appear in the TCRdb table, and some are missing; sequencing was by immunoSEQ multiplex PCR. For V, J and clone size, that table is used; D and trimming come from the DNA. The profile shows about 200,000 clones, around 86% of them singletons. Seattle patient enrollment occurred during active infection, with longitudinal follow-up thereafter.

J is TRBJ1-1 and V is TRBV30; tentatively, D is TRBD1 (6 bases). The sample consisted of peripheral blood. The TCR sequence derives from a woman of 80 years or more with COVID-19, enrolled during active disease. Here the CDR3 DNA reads TGTGCCTGGAGTGTACCCCTTAAGACAGGAATGAACACTGAAGCTTTCTTT. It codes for CAWSVPLKTGMNTEAFF.